Following are 17 T cell receptor beta chains from one sample sequenced in a study of a mutant IDH1 vaccine in newly diagnosed glioma. These receptors' targets are unknown. Time point indicated: week 35, safety follow-up. Doses comprised 300 ug of mutant IDH1 20-mer peptide each, plus topical imiquimod. Repertoires were generated with immunoSEQ multiplex PCR, while TCRdb's copy carries only in-frame clones and drops some. The sample yields 34,000 or so clones, roughly 80% seen once. The sample in question was PBMCs, obtained from a glioma patient whose treatment included an IDH1 peptide vaccine. Receptor source: a man aged 25 to 45 with glioma.

This chain uses TRBV2 with TRBJ2-3, with D possibly TRBD2 on 6 matching bases. V lost 5 bases and J lost 3, with 21 bases in between. The germline gives CDR1 SNHLY, CDR2 FYNNEI. This CDR3 is 17 amino acids long. Here the CDR3 DNA reads TGTGCCAGCAGTAGCCTCCCGGGGGACGGAGCAACAGATACGCAGTATTTT. Translation gives CASSSLPGDGATDTQYF.

Ten or more counts support this clone. This sequence joins TRBV5-1 and TRBJ1-1; the D is unclear. CDR1 SGHRS and CDR2 YFSETQ come from the germline V gene. The length of the CDR3 is 16 residues. Between the trimmed V and J ends, which lost 6 bases and 3 bases, there was a span of 21 bases. The CDR3 is CASMVGHGSTYTEAFF. In DNA form, the CDR3 reads TGCGCCAGCATGGTAGGGCACGGAAGTACTTACACTGAAGCTTTCTTT. Together with reference TRBV5-1 and TRBJ1-1, the CDR3 gives the full variable domain: KAGVTQTPRYLIKTRGQQVTLSCSPISGHRSVSWYQQTPGQGLQFLFEYFSETQRNKGNFPGRFSGRQFSNSRSEMNVSTLELGDSALYLCASMVGHGSTYTEAFFGQGTRLTVV.

This clone was seen more than once but under ten times. CDR3 DNA: TGTGCCTGGAGTGTACGGGCGAATGAAGCTTTCTTT. Residues: CAWSVRANEAFF. V usage is TRBV30 and J usage is TRBJ1-1; D gene unclear. Trimming removed 0 bases at V and 7 bases at J, with 9 bases between. Germline CDR1 and CDR2: GTSNPN and SVGIG (reference sequence). This CDR3 has 12 amino acids.

The CDR3 spells CSVQGRVMNTEAFF. The CDR3 nucleotides are TGCAGCGTGCAGGGACGTGTTATGAACACTGAAGCTTTCTTT. The chain carries TRBV29-1 and TRBJ1-1, with a possible D match to TRBD1 (5 bases). V lost 6 bases and J lost 0, with 14 bases in between. The CDR3 length is 14 residues. Looked up from germline, CDR1 is SQVTM and CDR2 is ANQGSEA. The full variable domain, rest sourced from reference TRBV29-1 and TRBJ1-1, is SAVISQKPSRDICQRGTSLTIQCQVDSQVTMMFWYRQQPGQSLTLIATANQGSEATYESGFVIDKFPISRPNLTFSTLTVSNMSPEDSSIYLCSVQGRVMNTEAFFGQGTRLTVV.

The chain joins TRBV18 to TRBJ2-7; TRBD1 aligns across 9 bases. This CDR3 has 15 residues. V trimming: 3 bases; J trimming: 1 base; junction bases outside the gene matches: 4. The germline gives CDR1 KGHSH, CDR2 LQKENI. This CDR3 is CASSPPGQGSYEQYF. DNA for the CDR3: TGTGCCAGCTCACCCCCGGGACAGGGTTCCTACGAGCAGTACTTC.

J is TRBJ2-3 and V is TRBV18; 11 bases match TRBD1. The CDR3 runs 15 residues. With 6 bases clipped from V and 5 bases from J, the junction kept 7 bases outside the gene matches. The germline gives CDR1 KGHSH, CDR2 LQKENI. CDR3 sequence (DNA): TGTGCCAGCTCGTCCGGGACAGGGGGTGAAGATACGCAGTATTTT. Its protein product is CASSSGTGGEDTQYF.

V is TRBV7-8 and J is TRBJ2-7, with 9 bases fitting TRBD1. Looked up from germline, CDR1 is SGHVS and CDR2 is FQNEAQ. V dropped 5 bases and J dropped 3; count of bases not matched to a gene: 5. The CDR3 totals 14 residues. The CDR3: CASSTGTGIYEQYF. For the CDR3, the DNA is TGTGCCAGCAGCACCGGGACAGGGATCTACGAGCAGTACTTC. Using reference TRBV7-8 and TRBJ2-7 for the parts outside the CDR3, the full variable domain is GAGVSQSPRYKVAKRGQDVALRCDPISGHVSLFWYQQALGQGPEFLTYFQNEAQLDKSGLPSDRFFAERPEGSVSTLKIQRTQQEDSAVYLCASSTGTGIYEQYFGPGTRLTVT.

The chain combines TRBV10-3 with TRBJ1-2, with D perhaps TRBD1 (6 bases). Germline values: CDR1 ENHRY, CDR2 SYGVKD. CDR3 length equals 14 residues. Trimming stripped 3 bases from V and 3 bases from J, with 11 bases between. The CDR3 loop is CAISDGGLDYGYTF. The DNA for the CDR3 is TGTGCCATCAGTGACGGGGGGCTCGACTATGGCTACACCTTC.

This clone is a singleton in its sample. The chain couples TRBV18 to TRBJ1-4, with a weak D call TRBD1 (6 bases). The germline gives CDR1 KGHSH, CDR2 LQKENI. The CDR3 is 15 residues long. Trimming stripped 6 bases from V and 5 bases from J, with 16 bases between. CDR3 sequence: CASSKNGGSNEKLFF. Here the CDR3 DNA reads TGTGCCAGCTCTAAGAACGGGGGCTCAAATGAAAAACTGTTTTTT.

This clone occurred a few times. The V gene is TRBV4-2, the J gene TRBJ1-2; 7 nucleotides agree with TRBD1. The germline CDR1 and CDR2 sequences are LGHNA and YNFKEQ. The CDR3 runs 15 residues. The V gene end was trimmed by 0 bases and the J gene end by 6 bases; junction bases not matched to a gene: 7. CDR3 DNA: TGTGCCAGCAGCCAAGATTCCCACAGGGGAGATGGCTACACCTTC. As protein: CASSQDSHRGDGYTF.

J is TRBJ1-1 and V is TRBV7-9, with no clear D. V was pared by 5 bases and J by 4 bases, with 23 bases between. This CDR3 comprises 17 residues. Germline V CDR1 and CDR2: SEHNR, FQNEAQ (reference sequence). CDR3 sequence: CASSPRFFGRRSTEAFF. The CDR3 coding sequence is TGTGCCAGCAGCCCACGATTTTTCGGGAGAAGGAGCACTGAAGCTTTCTTT.

This chain joins TRBV13 and TRBJ1-1; 7 nucleotides align to TRBD1. V lost 5 bases and J lost 5; bases outside the gene matches: 11. CDR1 PRHDT and CDR2 FYEKMQ come from the germline V gene (reference sequence). The CDR3 is 15 residues long. CDR3 region: CASSITGVGETEAFF. In DNA form, the CDR3 reads TGTGCCAGCAGCATCACAGGGGTTGGAGAAACTGAAGCTTTCTTT.

This chain uses TRBV2 with TRBJ2-5; 14 bases match TRBD2. This CDR3 comprises 14 residues. J was trimmed by 5 bases and V by 6 bases; bases with no gene match: 2. Germline assignment: CDR1 SNHLY and CDR2 FYNNEI. The CDR3 reads CASSWTSGRETQYF. Written as DNA, the CDR3 is TGTGCCAGCAGCTGGACTAGCGGGAGGGAGACCCAGTACTTC.

This clone was counted a few times. The chain uses TRBV5-1 and TRBJ1-1; TRBD1 might be the D (6 bases). The germline gives CDR1 SGHRS, CDR2 YFSETQ. The CDR3 spans 14 residues. The V end was cut by 4 bases, the J end by 2 bases, with 12 bases between. The CDR3 is CASSPGQTNTEAFF. The CDR3 nucleotides are TGCGCCAGCAGCCCCGGACAGACAAACACTGAAGCTTTCTTT.

The chain uses TRBV5-1 and TRBJ2-6; a weak D match, TRBD1 (6 bases). The CDR3 covers 16 residues. Germline CDR1 and CDR2: SGHRS and YFSETQ. V shed 1 base and J shed 3 bases, with 11 bases lying between them. The CDR3 DNA reads TGCGCCAGCAGCTTGCCAGGGGCGCGTGGGGCCAACGTCCTGACTTTC. Amino acid sequence: CASSLPGARGANVLTF.

The V gene is TRBV13, the J gene TRBJ1-1, with no clear D. Trimming stripped 10 bases from V and 2 bases from J, with 17 bases between. Germline V CDR1 and CDR2: PRHDT, FYEKMQ (reference sequence). This CDR3 is 14 amino acids long. Written as DNA, the CDR3 is TGTGCCACCTCGAGTAAGGAGGGTAACACTGAAGCTTTCTTT. Translation gives CATSSKEGNTEAFF.

The V and J genes are TRBV6-1 and TRBJ2-3; D gene ambiguous. CDR1 and CDR2 from the germline V gene are MNHNS and SASEGT. The CDR3 is made up of 11 amino acids. Between the trimmed V and J ends, which lost 3 bases and 2 bases, there was a span of 0 bases. This chain's CDR3 is CASSDTDTQYF. The DNA of the CDR3 is TGTGCCAGCAGTGACACAGATACGCAGTATTTT.